The present entry profiles one T cell receptor beta chain with its context. The data were obtained in a study of shared clonotypes between healthy human individuals. Data came from immunoSEQ multiplex PCR; TCRdb stores just in-frame clones and leaves some out. In the table there are some 2,100,000 clones, about 94% of which are singletons. This CDR3 has 15 residues. Germline CDR1 SGHAT, CDR2 FQDESV (reference sequence). V was clipped by 4 bases and J by 4 bases, with 14 bases between them. This rearrangement joins TRBV11-1 to TRBJ1-3; D ambiguous. This receptor was taken from a man aged 18 to 35 in good health. The sample taken for sequencing was naive CD4+ T cells sorted from blood. The subset is: CD45RA+ positively selected. The CDR3 sequence is CASSSLTGPGNTIYF. CDR3 nucleotides: TGTGCCAGCAGCTCCCTGACCGGACCGGGAAACACCATATATTTT.